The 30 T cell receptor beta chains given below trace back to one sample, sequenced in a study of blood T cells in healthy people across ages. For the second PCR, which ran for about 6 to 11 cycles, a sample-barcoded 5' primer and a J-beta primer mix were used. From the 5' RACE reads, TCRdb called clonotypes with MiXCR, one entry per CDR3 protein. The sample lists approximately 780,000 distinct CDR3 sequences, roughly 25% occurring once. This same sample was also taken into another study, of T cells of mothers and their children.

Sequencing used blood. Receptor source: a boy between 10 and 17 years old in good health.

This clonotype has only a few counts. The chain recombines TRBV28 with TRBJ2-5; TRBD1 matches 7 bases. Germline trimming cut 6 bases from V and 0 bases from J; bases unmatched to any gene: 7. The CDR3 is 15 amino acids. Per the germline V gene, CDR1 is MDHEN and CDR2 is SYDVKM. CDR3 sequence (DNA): TGTGCCAGCAGCCCGGGACAGCTGTACCAAGAGACCCAGTACTTC. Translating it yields CASSPGQLYQETQYF. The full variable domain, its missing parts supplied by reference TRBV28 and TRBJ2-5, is DVKVTQSSRYLVKRTGEKVFLECVQDMDHENMFWYRQDPGLGLRLIYFSYDVKMKEKGDIPEGYSVSREKKERFSLILESASTNQTSMYLCASSPGQLYQETQYFGPGTRLLVL.

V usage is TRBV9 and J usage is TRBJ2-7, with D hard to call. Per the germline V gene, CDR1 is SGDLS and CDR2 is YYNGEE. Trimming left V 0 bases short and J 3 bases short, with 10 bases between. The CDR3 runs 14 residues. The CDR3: CASSVGAADYEQYF. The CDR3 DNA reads TGTGCCAGCAGCGTAGGGGCGGCAGACTACGAGCAGTACTTC.

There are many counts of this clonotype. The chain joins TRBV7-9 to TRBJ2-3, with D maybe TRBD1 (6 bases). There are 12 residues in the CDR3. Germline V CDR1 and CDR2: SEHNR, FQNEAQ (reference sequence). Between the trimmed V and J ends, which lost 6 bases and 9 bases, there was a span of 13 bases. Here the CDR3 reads CASSLAGGTQYF. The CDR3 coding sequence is TGTGCCAGCAGTTTGGCTGGGGGCACGCAGTATTTT.

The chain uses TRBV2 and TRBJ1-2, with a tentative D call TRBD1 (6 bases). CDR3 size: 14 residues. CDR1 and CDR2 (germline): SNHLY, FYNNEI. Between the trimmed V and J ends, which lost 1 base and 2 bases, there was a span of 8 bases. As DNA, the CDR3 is TGTGCCAGCAGTGAAGACAGGGTAAACTATGGCTACACCTTC. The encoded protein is CASSEDRVNYGYTF.

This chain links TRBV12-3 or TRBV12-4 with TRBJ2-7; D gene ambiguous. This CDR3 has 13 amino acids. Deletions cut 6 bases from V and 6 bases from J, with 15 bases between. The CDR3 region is CASRPPGRTEQYF. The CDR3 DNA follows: TGTGCCAGCAGACCGCCCGGAAGGACCGAGCAGTACTTC.

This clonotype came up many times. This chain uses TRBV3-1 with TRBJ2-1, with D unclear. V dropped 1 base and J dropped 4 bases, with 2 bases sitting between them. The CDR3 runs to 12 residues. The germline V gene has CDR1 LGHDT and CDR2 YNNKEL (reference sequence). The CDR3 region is CASSQGYNEQFF. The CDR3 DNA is TGTGCCAGCAGCCAAGGGTACAATGAGCAGTTCTTC.

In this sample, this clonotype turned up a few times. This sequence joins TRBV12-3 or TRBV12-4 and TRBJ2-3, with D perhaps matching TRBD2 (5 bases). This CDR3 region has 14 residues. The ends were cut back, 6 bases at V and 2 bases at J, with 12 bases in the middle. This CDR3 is CASSLGDTTDTQYF. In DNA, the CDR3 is TGTGCCAGCAGCCTCGGGGATACCACAGATACGCAGTATTTT.

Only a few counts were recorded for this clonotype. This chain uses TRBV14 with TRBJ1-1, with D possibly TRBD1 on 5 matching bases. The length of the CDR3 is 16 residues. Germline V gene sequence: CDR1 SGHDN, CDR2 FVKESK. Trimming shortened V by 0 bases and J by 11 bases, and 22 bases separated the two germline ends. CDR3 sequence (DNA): TGTGCCAGCAGCCAAGATTCCGCCCCGGGACCTCTAAGGGCTTTCTTT. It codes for CASSQDSAPGPLRAFF.

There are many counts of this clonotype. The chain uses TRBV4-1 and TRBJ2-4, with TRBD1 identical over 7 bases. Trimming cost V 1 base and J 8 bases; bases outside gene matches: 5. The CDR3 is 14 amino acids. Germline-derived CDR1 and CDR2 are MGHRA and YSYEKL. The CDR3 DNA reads TGCGCCAGCAGCCAAGGGGACAGTATGGACATTCAGTACTTC. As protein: CASSQGDSMDIQYF.

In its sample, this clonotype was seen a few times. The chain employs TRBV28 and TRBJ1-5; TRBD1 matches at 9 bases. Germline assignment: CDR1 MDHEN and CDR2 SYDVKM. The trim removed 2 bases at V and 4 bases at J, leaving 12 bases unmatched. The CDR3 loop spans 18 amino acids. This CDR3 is CASSLRDYRGRGNQPQHF. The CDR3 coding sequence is TGTGCCAGCAGTTTACGTGATTACAGGGGGCGCGGGAATCAGCCCCAGCATTTT.

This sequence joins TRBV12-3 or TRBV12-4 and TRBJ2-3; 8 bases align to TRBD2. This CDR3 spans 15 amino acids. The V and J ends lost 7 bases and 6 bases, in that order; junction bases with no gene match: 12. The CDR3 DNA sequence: TGTGCCAGCACGTCCATAGCGGGGATAAGTGATACGCAGTATTTT. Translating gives CASTSIAGISDTQYF.

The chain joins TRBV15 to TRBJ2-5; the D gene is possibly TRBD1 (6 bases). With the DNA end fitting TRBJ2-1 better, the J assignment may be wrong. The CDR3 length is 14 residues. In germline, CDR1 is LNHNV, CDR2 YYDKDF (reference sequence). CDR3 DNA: TGTGCCACCAGCAGCACACACAGGGAGAGTGAGCAGTTCTTC. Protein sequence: CATSSTHRESEQFF.

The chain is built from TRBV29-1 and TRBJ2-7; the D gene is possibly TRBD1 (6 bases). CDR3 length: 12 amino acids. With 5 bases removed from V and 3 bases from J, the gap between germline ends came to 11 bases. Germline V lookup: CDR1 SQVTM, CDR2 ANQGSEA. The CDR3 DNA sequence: TGCAGCGTTTCGGACAGATACTACGAGCAGTACTTC. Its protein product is CSVSDRYYEQYF.

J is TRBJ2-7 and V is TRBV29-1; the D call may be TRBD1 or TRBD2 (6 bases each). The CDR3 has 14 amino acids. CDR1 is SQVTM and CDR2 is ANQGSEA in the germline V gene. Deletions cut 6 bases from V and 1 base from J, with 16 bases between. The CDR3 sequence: CSVVPGGASYEQYF. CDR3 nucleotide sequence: TGCAGCGTAGTTCCCGGGGGCGCTTCCTACGAGCAGTACTTC.

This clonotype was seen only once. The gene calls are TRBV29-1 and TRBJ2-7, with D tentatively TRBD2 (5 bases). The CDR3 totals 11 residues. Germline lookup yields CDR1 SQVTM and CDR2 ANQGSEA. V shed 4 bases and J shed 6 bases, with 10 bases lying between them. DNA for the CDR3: TGCAGCGTTGTGGCTAGCCTCGAGCAGTACTTC. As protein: CSVVASLEQYF.

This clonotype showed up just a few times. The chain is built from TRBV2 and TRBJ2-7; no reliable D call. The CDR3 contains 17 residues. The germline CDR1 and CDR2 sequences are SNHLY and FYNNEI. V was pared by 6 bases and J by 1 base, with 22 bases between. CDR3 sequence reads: CASSPESLVVRSYEQYF. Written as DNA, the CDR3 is TGTGCCAGCAGCCCAGAGAGTTTGGTCGTCAGGTCCTACGAGCAGTACTTC. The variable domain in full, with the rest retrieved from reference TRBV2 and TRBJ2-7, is EPEVTQTPSHQVTQMGQEVILRCVPISNHLYFYWYRQILGQKVEFLVSFYNNEISEKSEIFDDQFSVERPDGSNFTLKIRSTKLEDSAMYFCASSPESLVVRSYEQYFGPGTRLTVT.

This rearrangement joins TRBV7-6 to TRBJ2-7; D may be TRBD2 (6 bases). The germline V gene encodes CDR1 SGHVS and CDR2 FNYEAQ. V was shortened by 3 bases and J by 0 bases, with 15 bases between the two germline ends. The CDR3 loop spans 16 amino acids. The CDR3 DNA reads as TGTGCCAGCAGCTTGCTGAGAGCGGACTACTCCTACGAGCAGTACTTC. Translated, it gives CASSLLRADYSYEQYF.

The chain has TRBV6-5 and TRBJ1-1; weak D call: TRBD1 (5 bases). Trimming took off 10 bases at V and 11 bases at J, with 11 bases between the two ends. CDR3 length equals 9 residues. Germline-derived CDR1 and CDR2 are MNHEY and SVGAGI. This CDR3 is CATGGKAFF. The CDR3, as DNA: TGTGCCACCGGGGGGAAGGCTTTCTTT.

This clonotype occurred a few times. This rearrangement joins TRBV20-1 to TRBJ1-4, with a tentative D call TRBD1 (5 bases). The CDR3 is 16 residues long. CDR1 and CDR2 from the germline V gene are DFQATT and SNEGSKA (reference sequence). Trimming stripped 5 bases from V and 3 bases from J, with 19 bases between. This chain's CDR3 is CSASRAQGPANEKLFF. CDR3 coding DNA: TGCAGTGCTTCGAGGGCGCAGGGACCTGCTAATGAAAAACTGTTTTTT.

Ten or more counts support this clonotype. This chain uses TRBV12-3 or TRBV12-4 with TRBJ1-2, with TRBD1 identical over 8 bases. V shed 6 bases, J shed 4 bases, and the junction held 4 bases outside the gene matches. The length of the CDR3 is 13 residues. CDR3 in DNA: TGTGCCAGCAGACTACAGGGGGGCTATGGCTACACCTTC. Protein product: CASRLQGGYGYTF.

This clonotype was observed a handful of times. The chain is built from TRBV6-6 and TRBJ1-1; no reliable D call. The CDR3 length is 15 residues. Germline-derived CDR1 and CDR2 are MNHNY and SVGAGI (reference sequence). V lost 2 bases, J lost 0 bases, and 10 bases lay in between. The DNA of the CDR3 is TGTGCCAGCAGTTACCCCGGGCAGATGAACACTGAAGCTTTCTTT. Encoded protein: CASSYPGQMNTEAFF.

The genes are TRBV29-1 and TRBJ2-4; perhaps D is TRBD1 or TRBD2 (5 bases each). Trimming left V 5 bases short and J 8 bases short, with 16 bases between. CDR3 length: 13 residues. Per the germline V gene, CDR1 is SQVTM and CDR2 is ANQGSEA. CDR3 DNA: TGCAGCGTTACGATGAGGGGACGGGACATTCAGTACTTC. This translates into CSVTMRGRDIQYF.

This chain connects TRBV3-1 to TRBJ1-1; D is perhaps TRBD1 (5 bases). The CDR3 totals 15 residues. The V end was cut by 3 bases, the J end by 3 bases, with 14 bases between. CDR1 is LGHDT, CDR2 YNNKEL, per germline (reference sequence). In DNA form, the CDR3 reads TGTGCCAGCAGCCAGGGCAGGGCTGGTGACACTGAAGCTTTCTTT. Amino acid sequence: CASSQGRAGDTEAFF.

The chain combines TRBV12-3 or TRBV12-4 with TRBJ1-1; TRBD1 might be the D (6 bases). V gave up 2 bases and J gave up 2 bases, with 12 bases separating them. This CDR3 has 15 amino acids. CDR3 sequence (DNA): TGTGCCAGCAGTTTACGAGGGGGACGAAACACTGAAGCTTTCTTT. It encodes CASSLRGGRNTEAFF.

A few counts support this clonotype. The CDR3 spells CATDSGGAPYNEQFF. CDR3 sequence (DNA): TGTGCCACCGATTCCGGGGGGGCTCCCTACAATGAGCAGTTCTTC. The chain couples TRBV3-1 to TRBJ2-1; 8 bases match TRBD2. Germline loops: CDR1 LGHDT, CDR2 YNNKEL (reference sequence). The J segment lost 2 bases and the V segment lost 10 bases, leaving 10 bases of the junction unmatched. This CDR3 has 15 residues.

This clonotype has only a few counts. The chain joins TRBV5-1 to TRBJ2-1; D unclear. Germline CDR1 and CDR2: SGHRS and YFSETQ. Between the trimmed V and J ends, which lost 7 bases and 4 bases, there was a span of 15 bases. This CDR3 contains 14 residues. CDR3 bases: TGCGCCAGCGTGGCCGATCACCTATACAATGAGCAGTTCTTC. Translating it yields CASVADHLYNEQFF.

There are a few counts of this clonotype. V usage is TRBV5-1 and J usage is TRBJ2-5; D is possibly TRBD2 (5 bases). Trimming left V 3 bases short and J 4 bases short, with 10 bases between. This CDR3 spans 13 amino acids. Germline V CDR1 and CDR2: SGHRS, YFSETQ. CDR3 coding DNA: TGCGCCAGCAGCTCGGTACGGGGAGAGACCCAGTACTTC. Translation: CASSSVRGETQYF.

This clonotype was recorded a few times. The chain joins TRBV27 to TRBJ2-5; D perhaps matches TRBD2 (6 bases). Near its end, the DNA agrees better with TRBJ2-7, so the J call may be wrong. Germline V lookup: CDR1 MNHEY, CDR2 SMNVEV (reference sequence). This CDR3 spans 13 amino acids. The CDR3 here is CASGLARAYEQYF. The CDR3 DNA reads TGTGCCAGTGGGCTAGCGCGGGCCTACGAGCAGTACTTC.

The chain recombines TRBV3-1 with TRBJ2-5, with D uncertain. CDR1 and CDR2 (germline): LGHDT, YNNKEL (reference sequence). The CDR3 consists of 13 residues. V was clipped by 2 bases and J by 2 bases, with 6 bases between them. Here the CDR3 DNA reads TGTGCCAGCAGCCAAAGCAGACAAGAGACCCAGTACTTC. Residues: CASSQSRQETQYF.

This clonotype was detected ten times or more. CDR3 nucleotides: TGTGCCAGCAGTAGGACGGACAGGGAATACGAGCAGTACTTC. This codes for CASSRTDREYEQYF. The V and J genes are TRBV6-5 and TRBJ2-7; TRBD1 aligns across 8 bases. Germline V lookup: CDR1 MNHEY, CDR2 SVGAGI. Trimming took 5 bases from V and 4 from J; bases not matched to a gene: 7. There are 14 residues in the CDR3.